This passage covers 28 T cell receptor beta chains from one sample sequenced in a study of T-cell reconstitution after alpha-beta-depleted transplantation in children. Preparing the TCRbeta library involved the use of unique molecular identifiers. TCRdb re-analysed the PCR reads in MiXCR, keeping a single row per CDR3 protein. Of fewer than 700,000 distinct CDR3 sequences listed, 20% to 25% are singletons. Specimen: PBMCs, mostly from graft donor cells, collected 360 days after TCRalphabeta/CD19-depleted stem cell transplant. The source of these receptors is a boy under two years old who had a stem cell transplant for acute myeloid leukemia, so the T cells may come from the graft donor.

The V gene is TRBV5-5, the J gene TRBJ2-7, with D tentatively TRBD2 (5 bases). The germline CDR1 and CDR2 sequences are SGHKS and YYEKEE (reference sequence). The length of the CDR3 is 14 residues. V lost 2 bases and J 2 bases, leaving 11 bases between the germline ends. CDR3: CASSLATGTYEQYF. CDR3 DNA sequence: TGTGCCAGCAGCTTAGCGACCGGGACCTACGAGCAGTACTTC.

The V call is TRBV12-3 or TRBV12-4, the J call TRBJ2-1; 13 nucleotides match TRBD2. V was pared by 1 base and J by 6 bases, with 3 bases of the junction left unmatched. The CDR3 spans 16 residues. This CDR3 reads CASSLGGLAGTNEQFF. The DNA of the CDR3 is TGTGCCAGCAGTTTAGGGGGACTAGCGGGGACCAATGAGCAGTTCTTC.

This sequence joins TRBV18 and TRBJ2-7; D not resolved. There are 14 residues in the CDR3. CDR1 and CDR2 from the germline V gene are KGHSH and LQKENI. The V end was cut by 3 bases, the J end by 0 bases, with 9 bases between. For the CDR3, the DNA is TGTGCCAGCTCACCGGGCCTGAGCTCCTACGAGCAGTACGTC. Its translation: CASSPGLSSYEQYV.

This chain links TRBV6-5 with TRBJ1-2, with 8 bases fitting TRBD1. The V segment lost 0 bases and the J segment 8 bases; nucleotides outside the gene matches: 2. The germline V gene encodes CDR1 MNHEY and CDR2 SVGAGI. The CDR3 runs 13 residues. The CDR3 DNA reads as TGTGCCAGCAGTTACTCGACAGGGGTCGGCTACACCTTC. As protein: CASSYSTGVGYTF.

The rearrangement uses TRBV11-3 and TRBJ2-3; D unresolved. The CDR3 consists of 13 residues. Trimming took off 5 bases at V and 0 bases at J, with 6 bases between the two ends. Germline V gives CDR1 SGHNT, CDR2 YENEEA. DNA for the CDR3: TGTGCCAGCAGCGAGGACAGCACAGATACGCAGTATTTT. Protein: CASSEDSTDTQYF.

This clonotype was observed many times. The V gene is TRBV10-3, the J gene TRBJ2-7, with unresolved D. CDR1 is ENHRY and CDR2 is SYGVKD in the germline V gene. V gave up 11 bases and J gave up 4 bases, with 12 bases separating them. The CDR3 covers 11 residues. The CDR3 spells CAPRGSYEQYV. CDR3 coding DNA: TGTGCCCCCCGTGGAAGTTACGAGCAGTACGTC.

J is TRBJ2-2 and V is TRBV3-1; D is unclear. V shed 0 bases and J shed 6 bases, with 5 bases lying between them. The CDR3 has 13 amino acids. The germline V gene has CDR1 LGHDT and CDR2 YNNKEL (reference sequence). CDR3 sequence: CASSQEKAGELFF. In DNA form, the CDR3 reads TGTGCCAGCAGCCAAGAGAAGGCCGGGGAGCTGTTTTTT.

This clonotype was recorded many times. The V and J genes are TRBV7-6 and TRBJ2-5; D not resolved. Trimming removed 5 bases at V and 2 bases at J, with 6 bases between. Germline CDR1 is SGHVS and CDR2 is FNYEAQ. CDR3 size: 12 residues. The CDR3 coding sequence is TGTGCCAGCAGCGGCCGACAAGAGACCCAGTACTTC. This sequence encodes CASSGRQETQYF.

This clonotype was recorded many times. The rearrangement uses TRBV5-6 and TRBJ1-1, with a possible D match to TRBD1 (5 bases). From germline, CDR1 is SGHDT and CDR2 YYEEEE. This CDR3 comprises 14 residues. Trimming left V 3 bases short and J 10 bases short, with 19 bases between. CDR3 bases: TGTGCCAGCAGCTCCAAGGGGAAGGGGTCAGGAGCTTTCTTT. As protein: CASSSKGKGSGAFF.

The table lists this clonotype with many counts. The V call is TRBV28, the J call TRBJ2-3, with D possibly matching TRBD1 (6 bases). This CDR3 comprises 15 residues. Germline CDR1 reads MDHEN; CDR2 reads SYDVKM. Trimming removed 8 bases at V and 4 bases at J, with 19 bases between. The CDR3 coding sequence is TGTGCCAGCGCAACTCTGAGGGACACTGCAGATACGCAGTATTTT. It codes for CASATLRDTADTQYF.

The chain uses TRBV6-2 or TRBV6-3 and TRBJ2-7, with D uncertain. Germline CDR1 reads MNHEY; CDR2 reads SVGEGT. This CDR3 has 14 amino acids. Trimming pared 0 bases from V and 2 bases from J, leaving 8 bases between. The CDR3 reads CASSYSRITYEQYF. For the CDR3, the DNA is TGTGCCAGCAGTTACTCCCGCATTACCTACGAGCAGTACTTC.

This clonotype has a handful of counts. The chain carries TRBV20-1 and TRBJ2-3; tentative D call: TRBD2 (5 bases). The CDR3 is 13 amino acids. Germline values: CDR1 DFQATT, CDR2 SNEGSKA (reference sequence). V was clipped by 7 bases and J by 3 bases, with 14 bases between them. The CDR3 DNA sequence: TGCAGTGGTCCCCCGCGGGCGACAGATACGCAGTATTTT. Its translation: CSGPPRATDTQYF.

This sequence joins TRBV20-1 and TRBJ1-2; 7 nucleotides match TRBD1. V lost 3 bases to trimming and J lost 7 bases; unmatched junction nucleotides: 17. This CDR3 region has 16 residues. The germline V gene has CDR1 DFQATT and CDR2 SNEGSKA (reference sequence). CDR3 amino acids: CSASPLSGQVRGGYTF. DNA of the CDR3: TGCAGTGCTAGCCCACTCTCAGGACAGGTTCGCGGTGGCTACACCTTC.

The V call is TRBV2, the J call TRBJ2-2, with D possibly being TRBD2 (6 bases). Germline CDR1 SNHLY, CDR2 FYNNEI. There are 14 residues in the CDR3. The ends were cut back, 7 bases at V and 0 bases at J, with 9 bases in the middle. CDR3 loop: CASIGGTNTGELFF. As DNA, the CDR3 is TGTGCCAGCATTGGCGGGACGAACACCGGGGAGCTGTTTTTT.

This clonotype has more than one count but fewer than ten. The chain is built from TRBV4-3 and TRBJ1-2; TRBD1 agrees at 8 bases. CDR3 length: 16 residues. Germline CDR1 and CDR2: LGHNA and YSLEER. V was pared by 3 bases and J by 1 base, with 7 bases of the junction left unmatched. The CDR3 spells CASSQLTGADNYGYTF. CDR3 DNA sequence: TGCGCCAGCAGCCAGCTGACAGGGGCGGATAACTATGGCTACACCTTC.

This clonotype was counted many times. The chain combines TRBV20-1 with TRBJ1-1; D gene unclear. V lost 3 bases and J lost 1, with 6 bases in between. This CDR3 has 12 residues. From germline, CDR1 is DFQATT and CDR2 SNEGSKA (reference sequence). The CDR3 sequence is CSASIRNTEAFF. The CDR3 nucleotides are TGCAGTGCTAGTATCAGGAACACTGAAGCTTTCTTT.

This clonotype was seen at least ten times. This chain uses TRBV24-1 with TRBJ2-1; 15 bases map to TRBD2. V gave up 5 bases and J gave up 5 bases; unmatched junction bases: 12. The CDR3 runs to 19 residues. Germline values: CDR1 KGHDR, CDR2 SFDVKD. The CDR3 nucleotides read TGTGCCACCAGTGCTTCGGGACTAGCGGGGGGCCATCACGACAATGAGCAGTTCTTC. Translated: CATSASGLAGGHHDNEQFF.

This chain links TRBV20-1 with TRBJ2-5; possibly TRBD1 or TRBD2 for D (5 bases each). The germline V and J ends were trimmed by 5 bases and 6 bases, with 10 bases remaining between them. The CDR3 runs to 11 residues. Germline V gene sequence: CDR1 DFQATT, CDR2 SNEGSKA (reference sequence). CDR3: CSAHQGQTQYF. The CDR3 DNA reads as TGCAGTGCTCACCAGGGACAGACCCAGTACTTC.

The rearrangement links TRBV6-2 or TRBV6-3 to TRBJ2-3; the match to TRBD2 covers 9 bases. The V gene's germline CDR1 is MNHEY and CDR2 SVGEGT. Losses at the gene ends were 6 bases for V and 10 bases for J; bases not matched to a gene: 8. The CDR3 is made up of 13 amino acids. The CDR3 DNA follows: TGTGCCAGCAGCAGCGGGGGGCCGCCCTCGCAGTATTTT. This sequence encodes CASSSGGPPSQYF.

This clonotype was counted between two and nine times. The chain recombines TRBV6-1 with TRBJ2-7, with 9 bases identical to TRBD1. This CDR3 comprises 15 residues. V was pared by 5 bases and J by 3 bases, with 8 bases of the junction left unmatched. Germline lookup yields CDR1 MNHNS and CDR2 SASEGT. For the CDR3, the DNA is TGTGCCAGCAGTATATTGACAGGGGGTTTCTACGAGCAGTACTTC. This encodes CASSILTGGFYEQYF.

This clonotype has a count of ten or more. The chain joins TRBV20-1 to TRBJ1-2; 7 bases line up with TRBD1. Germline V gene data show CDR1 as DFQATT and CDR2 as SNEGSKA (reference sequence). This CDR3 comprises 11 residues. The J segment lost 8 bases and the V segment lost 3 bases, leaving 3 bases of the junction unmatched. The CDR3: CSARTGSGYTF. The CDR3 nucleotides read TGCAGTGCTAGGACAGGGAGCGGCTACACCTTC.

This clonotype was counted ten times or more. CDR3 in DNA: TGCGCCAGCAGACCATTGACAGGGTTGGGTTCTGAAGCTTTCTTT. This sequence encodes CASRPLTGLGSEAFF. The chain links TRBV4-1 to TRBJ1-1; TRBD1 agrees at 7 bases. CDR1 is MGHRA and CDR2 is YSYEKL in the germline V gene. Trimming at V came to 6 bases and at J to 6 bases, leaving 13 bases not matched to a gene. The CDR3 covers 15 residues.

DNA of the CDR3: TGTGCCAGCAGTGAAGAGGGGGGTTACACCTTGAAAAGGACCCAGTACTTC. Its translation is CASSEEGGYTLKRTQYF. The chain is built from TRBV6-1 and TRBJ2-5; the D call may be TRBD1 or TRBD2 (6 bases each). Germline values: CDR1 MNHNS, CDR2 SASEGT. The V end lost 1 base, the J end lost 7 bases, and 22 bases lay between the germline ends. The CDR3 is 17 residues long.

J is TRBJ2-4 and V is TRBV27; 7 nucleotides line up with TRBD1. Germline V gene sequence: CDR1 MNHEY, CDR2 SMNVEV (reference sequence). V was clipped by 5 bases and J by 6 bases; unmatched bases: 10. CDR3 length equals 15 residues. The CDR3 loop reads CASSDTRGYGNIQYF. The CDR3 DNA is TGTGCCAGCAGTGACACCAGGGGGTACGGAAACATTCAGTACTTC.

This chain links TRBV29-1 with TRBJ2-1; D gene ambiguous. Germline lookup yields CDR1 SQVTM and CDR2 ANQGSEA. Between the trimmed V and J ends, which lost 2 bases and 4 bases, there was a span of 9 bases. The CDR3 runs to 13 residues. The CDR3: CSVEMRLYNEQFF. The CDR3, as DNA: TGCAGCGTTGAAATGCGGCTGTACAATGAGCAGTTCTTC.

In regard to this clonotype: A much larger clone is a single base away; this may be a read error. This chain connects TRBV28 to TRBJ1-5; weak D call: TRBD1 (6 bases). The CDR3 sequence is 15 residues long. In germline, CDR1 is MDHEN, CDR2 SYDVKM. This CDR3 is CASSPDSGGNQAQHF. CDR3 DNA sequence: TGTGCCAGCAGCCCTGACTCTGGGGGCAATCAGGCCCAGCATTTT.

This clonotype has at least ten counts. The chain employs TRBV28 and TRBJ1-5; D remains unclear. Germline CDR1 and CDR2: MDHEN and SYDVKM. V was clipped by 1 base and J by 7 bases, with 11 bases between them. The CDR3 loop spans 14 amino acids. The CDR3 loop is CASSLSVPTQPQHF. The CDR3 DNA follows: TGTGCCAGCAGTTTATCAGTTCCCACCCAGCCCCAGCATTTT.

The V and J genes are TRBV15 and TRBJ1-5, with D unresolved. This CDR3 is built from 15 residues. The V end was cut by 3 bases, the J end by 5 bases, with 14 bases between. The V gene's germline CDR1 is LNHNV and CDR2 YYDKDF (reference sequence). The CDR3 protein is CATSSKGGRYQPQHF. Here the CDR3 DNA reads TGTGCCACCAGCAGTAAAGGAGGTCGGTATCAGCCCCAGCATTTT.